This TCR beta chain stems from a study of CD8 T cells in Susac syndrome. Background on the study: When their blood was taken, the Susac syndrome patients had either not yet had any therapy, were taking corticosteroids, or were taking intravenous immunoglobulin alone.

Random hexamers primed reverse transcription of about 0.5 to 1 ug RNA. TCRdb processed the immunoSEQ multiplex PCR reads anew with MiXCR; each CDR3 protein has one entry. The sample includes about 240,000 distinct CDR3 sequences, about 96% of them seen just once. Negative isolation was used for CD8+ and CD4+ T cells, and FACS enrichment was applied to TEMRA cells. General observations from the study: Clonal expansion was missing from Susac syndrome CD4+ T cell repertoires.

V was pared by 3 bases and J by 0 bases, with 21 bases between. The CDR3 consists of 18 residues. The germline V gene has CDR1 SGDLS and CDR2 YYNGEE. Notes on this clonotype: Its antigen is undetermined.

This TCR was sampled from a human donor with Susac syndrome. This rearrangement joins TRBV9 to TRBJ1-2; tentative D call: TRBD1 (6 bases). Sequencing was done on a sample of CD4+ T cells from PBMCs. The DNA for the CDR3 is TGTGCCAGCAGCGCGCACCTCCCCCACCGGGACACTAACTATGGCTACACCTTC. This translates into CASSAHLPHRDTNYGYTF.